Sequencing of this T cell receptor beta chain was carried out in a study of T cells in localized non-small cell lung cancer. General study points: Researchers found a median around 59 of the top 100 tumor clones in adjacent lung. Highest T cell clonality was seen in uninvolved adjacent lung, surpassing that measured in tumor. Sequence data derive from only one tumor region, so heterogeneity remains possible. Longer survival (overall) was linked to higher T cell density in blood.

Worth noting for this clone: Antigen specificity is unknown.

The CDR3 is 14 amino acids. Germline V gives CDR1 SGHTA, CDR2 FQGNSA. V was shortened by 0 bases and J by 5 bases, with 10 bases between the two germline ends. Repertoires were generated with immunoSEQ multiplex PCR, while TCRdb's copy carries only in-frame clones and drops some. The sample includes roughly 25,000 clones, about 92% of them seen just once. The clonotype comes from a woman between 35 and 75 years old with stage I lung adenocarcinoma. Material: peripheral blood, obtained before any cancer treatment. V usage is TRBV7-2 and J usage is TRBJ1-2; D gene ambiguous. CDR3 nucleotides: TGTGCCAGCAGCTTAGCGGGCACGAGATATGGCTACACCTTC. The encoded protein is CASSLAGTRYGYTF.